This is a list of T cell receptor beta chains from one sample in a study of CXCR3-negative and CXCR3-positive naive CD8 T cells. TCRdb reprocessed the 5' RACE reads, with one entry per CDR3 protein and no DNA. The sample table includes 100,000 to 150,000 distinct CDR3 sequences. Sequencing was done on a sample of naive CXCR3+ CD8+ T cells from blood. The receptors here all came from a human donor in good health. Some clones in this sample may be carry-over from other donors' samples. The CDR3 runs from the conserved cysteine through the conserved F or W.

cdr3_aa	j_call	v_call
CASTPVSYEQYF	TRBJ2-7	TRBV7-2
CASSYSGGQGYEQYF	TRBJ2-7	TRBV6-5
CASSLWGGAKNIQYF	TRBJ2-4	TRBV28
CASSYRNNSPLHF	TRBJ1-6	TRBV6-6
CASSLGMSSYNSPLHF	TRBJ1-6	TRBV28
CASRSRNTEAFF	TRBJ1-1	TRBV12-3/TRBV12-4
CASSLLQRSNGYTF	TRBJ1-2	TRBV4-3
CASRGPGPAETQYF	TRBJ2-5	TRBV7-9
CASSLPPGDPLDGYTF	TRBJ1-2	TRBV7-9
CSVIQGYGYTF	TRBJ1-2	TRBV29-1
CASSIRSGSIVEQYF	TRBJ2-7	TRBV5-1
CASSTPRNEQYF	TRBJ2-7	TRBV19